A single TCR beta chain is shown here with its context. Its target is not known. It was with 60 Vbeta and 13 Jbeta primers that the PCR ran. The table came from immunoSEQ multiplex PCR; TCRdb's copy has only in-frame clones and leaves some out. Among 110,000 to 150,000 clones, approximately 80% were seen once, and the ten largest hold under 2%. Germline assignment: CDR1 KGHSH and CDR2 LQKENI. J was trimmed by 2 bases and V by 7 bases; bases with no gene match: 5. The CDR3 consists of 13 residues. This sample was taken from a study of cytomegalovirus exposure and HLA in healthy donors. Across the study: Early released data had about 85 million unique TCRs, all coming from HLA-typed donors. Whole-study results and caveats: One variant, a missense change in DCLRE1C, was linked in a later analysis to TCR beta V- and J-gene trimming. HLA allele associations emerged for roughly 17,000 TCR beta sequences in a later analysis, at 0.05 false discovery rate.

This TCR derives from a woman aged 40 to 49 in good health and CMV-seronegative. This sequence joins TRBV18 and TRBJ2-7, with 7 bases that match TRBD1. The sequenced material came from PBMCs. CDR3 sequence: CASFRDSTYEQYF. The CDR3 DNA follows: TGTGCCAGCTTCCGGGACAGCACCTACGAGCAGTACTTC.